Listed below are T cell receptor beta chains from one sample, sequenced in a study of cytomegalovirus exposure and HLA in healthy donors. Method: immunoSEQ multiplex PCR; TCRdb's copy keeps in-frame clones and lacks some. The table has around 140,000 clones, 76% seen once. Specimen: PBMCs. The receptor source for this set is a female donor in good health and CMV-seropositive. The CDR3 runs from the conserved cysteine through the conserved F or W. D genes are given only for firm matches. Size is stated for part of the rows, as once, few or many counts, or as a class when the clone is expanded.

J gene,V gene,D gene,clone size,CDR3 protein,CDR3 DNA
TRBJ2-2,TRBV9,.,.,CASSPTDYLVTGELFF,TGTGCCAGCAGCCCAACGGACTACCTAGTCACCGGGGAGCTGTTTTTT
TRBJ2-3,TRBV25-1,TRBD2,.,CASGIAGILTDTQYF,TGTGCCAGCGGAATAGCGGGGATCCTCACAGATACGCAGTATTTT
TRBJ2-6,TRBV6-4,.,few,CASSDSENGVSGANVLTF,TGTGCCAGCAGTGACTCCGAAAACGGGGTCTCTGGGGCCAACGTCCTGACTTTC
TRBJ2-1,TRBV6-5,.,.,CASSSDSSEQFF,TGTGCCAGCAGTTCTGACAGTTCTGAGCAGTTCTTC
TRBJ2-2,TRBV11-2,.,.,CASSFLANTGELFF,TGTGCCAGCAGCTTTCTAGCGAACACCGGGGAGCTGTTTTTT
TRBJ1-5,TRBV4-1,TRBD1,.,CASSQLTTGGEQPQHF,TGCGCCAGCAGCCAACTTACGACAGGGGGCGAACAGCCCCAGCATTTT
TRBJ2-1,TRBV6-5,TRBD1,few,CASIRTGDNEQFF,TGTGCCTCAATAAGGACAGGCGACAATGAGCAGTTCTTC
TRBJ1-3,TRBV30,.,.,CAWSWGPGNTIYF,TGTGCCTGGAGTTGGGGGCCTGGAAACACCATATATTTT
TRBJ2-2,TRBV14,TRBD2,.,CASSPAGLARTGELFF,TGTGCCAGCAGCCCAGCTGGACTAGCGCGCACCGGGGAGCTGTTTTTT
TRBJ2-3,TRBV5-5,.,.,CASRQGREDTQYF,TGTGCCAGCAGACAGGGAAGAGAGGATACGCAGTATTTT
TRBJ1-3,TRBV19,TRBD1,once,CASSIGDRVGNTIYF,TGTGCCAGTAGTATCGGAGACAGGGTTGGAAACACCATATATTTT
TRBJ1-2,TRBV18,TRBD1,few,CASSQDREGYTF,TGTGCCAGCTCTCAGGACAGGGAAGGCTACACCTTC
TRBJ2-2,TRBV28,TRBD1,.,CASSSPGQGTGELFF,TGTGCCAGCAGTTCGCCGGGACAGGGAACCGGGGAGCTGTTTTTT
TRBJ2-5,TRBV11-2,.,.,CASSGQGGETQYF,TGTGCCAGCAGCGGGCAGGGGGGAGAGACCCAGTACTTC
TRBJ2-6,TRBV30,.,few,CAFRFSGANVLTF,TGTGCATTCAGGTTCTCTGGGGCCAACGTCCTGACTTTC
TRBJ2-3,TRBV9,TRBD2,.,CASSLGTSGVTDTQYF,TGTGCCAGCAGCCTCGGGACTAGCGGGGTCACAGATACGCAGTATTTT
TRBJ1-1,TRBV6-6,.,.,CASSFRGMNTEAFF,TGTGCCAGCAGTTTTCGCGGCATGAACACTGAAGCTTTCTTT
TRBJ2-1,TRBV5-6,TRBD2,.,CASSSFSSGYNEQFF,TGTGCCAGCAGCTCCTTCTCTAGCGGGTACAATGAGCAGTTCTTC
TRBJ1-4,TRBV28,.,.,CASRPPVRDEKLFF,TGTGCCAGCAGACCCCCGGTGAGGGATGAAAAACTGTTTTTT
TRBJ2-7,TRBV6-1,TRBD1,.,CASSEVGDRGDEQYF,TGTGCCAGCAGTGAAGTAGGAGACAGGGGGGACGAGCAGTACTTC
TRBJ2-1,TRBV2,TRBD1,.,CASRGQGAINEQFF,TGTGCCAGCAGAGGACAGGGCGCGATCAATGAGCAGTTCTTC
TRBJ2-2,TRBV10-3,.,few,CAISESILSTGELFF,TGTGCCATCAGTGAGTCGATCCTAAGCACCGGGGAGCTGTTTTTT
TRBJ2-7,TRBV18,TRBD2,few,CASSPPLAGSQYEQYF,TGTGCCAGCTCACCACCCCTAGCGGGGTCACAATACGAGCAGTACTTC
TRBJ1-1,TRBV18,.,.,CASSMDLRGTEAFF,TGTGCCAGCTCTATGGACCTTAGGGGCACTGAAGCTTTCTTT
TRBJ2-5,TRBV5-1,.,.,CASSLATIETQYF,TGCGCCAGCAGCCTGGCAACAATAGAGACCCAGTACTTC
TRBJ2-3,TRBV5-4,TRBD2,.,CASSWGEGPQDTQYF,TGTGCCAGCAGCTGGGGGGAGGGACCGCAAGATACGCAGTATTTT
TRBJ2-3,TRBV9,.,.,CASSASDSYTDTQYF,TGTGCCAGCAGCGCGTCGGACAGCTACACAGATACGCAGTATTTT
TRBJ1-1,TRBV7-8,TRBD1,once,CASSSDRSSEAFF,TGTGCCAGCAGTTCGGACAGGAGCAGTGAAGCTTTCTTT
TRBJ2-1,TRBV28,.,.,CASSYQLDEQFF,TGTGCCAGCAGTTATCAACTCGATGAGCAGTTCTTC
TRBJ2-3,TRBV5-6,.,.,CASSLALERDTQYF,TGTGCCAGCAGCTTGGCCCTCGAGAGAGATACGCAGTATTTT
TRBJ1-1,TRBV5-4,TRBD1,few,CASSGVHRGLRTEAFF,TGTGCCAGCAGCGGGGTACACAGGGGGCTGAGGACTGAAGCTTTCTTT
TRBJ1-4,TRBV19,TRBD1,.,CASTRGTEKLFF,TGTGCCAGTACCAGGGGGACTGAAAAACTGTTTTTT
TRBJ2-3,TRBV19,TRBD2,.,CASSIDSGPRTDTQYF,TGTGCCAGTAGTATAGATAGCGGGCCCCGAACGGATACGCAGTATTTT
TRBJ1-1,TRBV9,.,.,CASSSTNHGTFF,TGTGCTAGCAGCTCGACTAATCATGGTACTTTCTTT
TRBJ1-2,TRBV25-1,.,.,CASSDHRGFVGYTF,TGTGCCAGCAGTGATCACCGAGGGTTTGTGGGCTACACCTTC
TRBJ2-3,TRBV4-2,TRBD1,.,CASSLLLGQGAPHATDTQYF,TGTGCCAGCAGCCTCCTACTTGGACAGGGGGCCCCACACGCCACAGATACGCAGTATTTT
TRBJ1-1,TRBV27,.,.,CASSLAGNTEAFF,TGTGCCAGCAGTTTAGCAGGGAACACTGAAGCTTTCTTT
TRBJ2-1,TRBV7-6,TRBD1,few,CASSSYRGNEQFF,TGTGCCAGCAGCTCATACAGGGGGAATGAGCAGTTCTTC
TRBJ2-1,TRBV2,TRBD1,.,CASKEDRVVDEQFF,TGTGCCAGCAAAGAGGACAGGGTTGTCGATGAGCAGTTCTTC
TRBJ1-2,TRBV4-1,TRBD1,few,CASSQDMGQLAYGYTF,TGCGCCAGCAGCCAAGATATGGGACAGTTGGCCTATGGCTACACCTTC
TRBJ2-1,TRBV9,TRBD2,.,CASSPASGSPNEQFF,TGTGCCAGCAGCCCCGCTAGCGGGAGTCCCAATGAGCAGTTCTTC
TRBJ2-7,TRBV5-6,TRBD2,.,CASRGRASGGATYEQYF,TGTGCCAGCAGGGGGCGGGCTAGCGGGGGGGCCACCTACGAGCAGTACTTC
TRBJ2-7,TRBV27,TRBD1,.,CASSLRRTGGFDEQYF,TGTGCCAGCAGTTTACGCAGGACAGGGGGCTTCGACGAGCAGTACTTC
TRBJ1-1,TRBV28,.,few,CASTTGHTEAFF,TGTGCCAGCACCACAGGTCACACTGAAGCTTTCTTT
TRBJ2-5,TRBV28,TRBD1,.,CASSLWTGEETQYF,TGTGCCAGCAGTTTGTGGACAGGGGAAGAGACCCAGTACTTC
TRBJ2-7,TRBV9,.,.,CASSVSGTAYEQYF,TGTGCCAGCAGCGTATCTGGGACTGCCTACGAGCAGTACTTC
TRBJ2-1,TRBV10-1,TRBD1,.,CASNSGTDNEQFF,TGCGCCAGCAATTCTGGGACAGACAATGAGCAGTTCTTC